This TCR beta chain originates from a study of long-term antiretroviral therapy in people with HIV. Survey-level resolution applied to immunoSEQ assay v3.0. Only in-frame clones appear in the TCRdb table, and some are missing; sequencing was by immunoSEQ multiplex PCR. Of some 11,000 clones listed, 84% are singletons. The CDR3 is 14 residues long. Germline V gene lookup returns CDR1 SGHDT and CDR2 YYEEEE. Trimming removed 3 bases from V and 2 bases from J, with 12 bases in between. The sequence came from a man in his forties or fifties with HIV. Sample: unsorted PBMCs, taken approximately 7 years after starting antiretroviral therapy. The chain combines TRBV5-6 with TRBJ2-7; D uncertain. The CDR3 loop reads CASSSIGRPYEQYF. The CDR3 DNA is TGTGCCAGCAGCTCCATCGGACGTCCCTACGAGCAGTACTTC.